Shown below are 27 T cell receptor beta chains from a single sample sequenced in a study of metastatic and nonmetastatic thyroid tumors. Among the patients, none had received any treatment before thyroid surgery. TCRdb recomputed clones from the PCR reads via MiXCR. The profile covers 20,000 to 25,000 clones, with approximately 20% appearing a single time and under 30% taken by the ten largest. Sequenced input: blood. The receptor source for this set is a female donor with papillary thyroid cancer or a benign thyroid nodule (not recorded which). Some clones in this sample may be carry-over from other donors' samples.

This clone has at least ten counts. The chain links TRBV9 to TRBJ2-7; 7 bases align to TRBD2. J was trimmed by 1 base and V by 4 bases; bases with no gene match: 5. The germline gives CDR1 SGDLS, CDR2 YYNGEE. The CDR3 loop spans 14 amino acids. The CDR3 region has the DNA TGTGCCAGCAGCCCCCTAGCGGCATCCTACGAGCAGTACTTC. This sequence encodes CASSPLAASYEQYF.

The sample holds many counts of this clone. V is TRBV11-2 and J is TRBJ2-1, with 7 bases that match TRBD2. The V gene end was trimmed by 7 bases and the J gene end by 6 bases; junction bases not matched to a gene: 9. The CDR3 loop spans 14 amino acids. Looked up from germline, CDR1 is SGHAT and CDR2 is FQNNGV. The CDR3 here is CASTSQREANEQFF. The DNA of the CDR3 is TGTGCCAGCACCTCTCAGCGGGAAGCCAATGAGCAGTTCTTC.

This clone was detected only a few times. The chain carries TRBV6-1 and TRBJ1-4; D not certain. This CDR3 contains 13 residues. V was pared by 6 bases and J by 2 bases, with 7 bases between. The V gene's germline CDR1 is MNHNS and CDR2 SASEGT. CDR3 protein: CASSGDTNEKLFF. Here the CDR3 DNA reads TGTGCCAGCAGCGGGGATACTAATGAAAAACTGTTTTTT.

This clone was found many times. The chain is built from TRBV7-7 and TRBJ2-1; 7 bases map to TRBD2. Unmatched junction bases numbered 3, after V lost 3 bases and J lost 7 bases. This CDR3 contains 13 residues. The germline V gene encodes CDR1 SSHAT and CDR2 FNYEAQ (reference sequence). CDR3 region: CASSLGGLNEQFF. The DNA for the CDR3 is TGTGCCAGCAGCTTGGGAGGGCTGAATGAGCAGTTCTTC.

By frequency in the sample, this clone is medium-sized. The chain uses TRBV6-1 and TRBJ1-1; D is perhaps TRBD1 (6 bases). Deletions cut 8 bases from V and 0 bases from J, with 13 bases between. Germline V gene lookup returns CDR1 MNHNS and CDR2 SASEGT. The CDR3 is 14 residues long. CDR3 in DNA: TGTGCCAGCCAACAGGGTACGATGAACACTGAAGCTTTCTTT. It yields the protein CASQQGTMNTEAFF.

At least ten counts were recorded for this clone. The V gene is TRBV9, the J gene TRBJ2-7; D gene ambiguous. Germline-derived CDR1 and CDR2 are SGDLS and YYNGEE. There are 13 residues in the CDR3. Trimming shortened V by 0 bases and J by 7 bases, and 11 bases separated the two germline ends. CDR3 region: CASSVDLGGEQYF. CDR3 sequence (DNA): TGTGCCAGCAGCGTAGATTTGGGTGGGGAGCAGTACTTC.

There are a few counts of this clone. The chain is built from TRBV28 and TRBJ1-4; tentative D call: TRBD1 (5 bases). Trimming cost V 5 bases and J 8 bases, with 18 bases left between them. The CDR3 contains 15 residues. Per the germline V gene, CDR1 is MDHEN and CDR2 is SYDVKM. The CDR3 protein is CASSPGGGGREKLFF. The CDR3, as DNA: TGTGCCAGCAGTCCCGGGGGGGGTGGGCGCGAAAAACTGTTTTTT.

This sequence joins TRBV6-1 and TRBJ2-1, with 9 nucleotides matching TRBD1. After removal of 6 bases from V and 7 bases from J, the junction contained 10 bases not matched to a gene. The CDR3 loop spans 15 amino acids. Germline CDR1 reads MNHNS; CDR2 reads SASEGT. The CDR3 loop reads CASSPGRGTGNEQFF. The CDR3 nucleotides read TGTGCCAGCAGCCCGGGACGAGGGACAGGGAATGAGCAGTTCTTC.

DNA of the CDR3: TGTGCCAGCAGTTTTCGTACAGGGCTGAATTCACCCCTCCACTTT. This codes for CASSFRTGLNSPLHF. The V gene is TRBV12-3 or TRBV12-4, the J gene TRBJ1-6, with D maybe TRBD1 (6 bases). Between the trimmed V and J ends, which lost 3 bases and 7 bases, there was a span of 13 bases. The CDR3 has 15 amino acids.

The sample holds many counts of this clone. This sequence joins TRBV24-1 and TRBJ1-5; a weak D match, TRBD1 (6 bases). The CDR3 contains 14 residues. Per germline, CDR1 KGHDR and CDR2 SFDVKD. With 0 bases removed from V and 4 bases from J, the gap between germline ends came to 6 bases. Here the CDR3 DNA reads TGTGCCACCAGTGATTTGGGACAGAATCAGCCCCAGCATTTT. This translates into CATSDLGQNQPQHF.

The rearrangement links TRBV20-1 to TRBJ1-4, with D perhaps TRBD1 (5 bases). The CDR3 is 13 amino acids. The germline CDR1 and CDR2 sequences are DFQATT and SNEGSKA (reference sequence). Trimming took off 6 bases at V and 3 bases at J, with 11 bases between the two ends. In DNA, the CDR3 is TGCAGTGCCAGTGGGGGGGCTAATGAAAAACTGTTTTTT. Amino acids: CSASGGANEKLFF.

This clone was counted ten times or more. The chain joins TRBV6-2 or TRBV6-3 to TRBJ1-5; TRBD1 aligns across 9 bases. The germline V gene has CDR1 MNHEY and CDR2 SVGEGT. With V trimmed by 2 bases and J by 5 bases, 4 bases remained unmatched. The CDR3 consists of 15 residues. The CDR3 DNA is TGTGCCAGCAGTTACGGGAGGGACAGGGATCAGCCCCAGCATTTT. Its translation is CASSYGRDRDQPQHF.

About this clone: The germline gene is not matched at one end of the junction; a read error may be the cause. The gene calls are TRBV20-1 and TRBJ2-6, with D possibly being TRBD1 or TRBD2 (5 bases each). The CDR3 sequence is 18 residues long. Germline values: CDR1 DFQATT, CDR2 SNEGSKA (reference sequence). As DNA, the CDR3 is TGCAGTGCTAGAGTCGGGGCAGAAGGGTACTATGGGGCCAACGTACTGACTTTC. Translation gives CSARVGAEGYYGANVLTF.

This rearrangement joins TRBV9 to TRBJ2-7; no definite D call. The CDR3 has 12 amino acids. Germline CDR1 is SGDLS and CDR2 is YYNGEE. V lost 4 bases, J lost 4 bases, and 9 bases lay in between. The CDR3 spells CASSQKGYEQYF. The CDR3 DNA sequence: TGTGCCAGCAGCCAAAAAGGGTACGAGCAGTACTTC.

This clone was seen ten or more times. Other DNA sequences in the same sample also yield this CDR3. This chain connects TRBV20-1 to TRBJ2-3; unclear D gene. The V gene lost 6 bases and the J gene lost 3 bases, with 1 base spanning the gap. Germline-derived CDR1 and CDR2 are DFQATT and SNEGSKA (reference sequence). The CDR3 has 9 residues. In DNA, the CDR3 is TGCAGTGCGACAGATACGCAGTATTTT. Translation: CSATDTQYF.

This clone appeared a few times. The chain couples TRBV28 to TRBJ2-7, with D possibly TRBD1 on 6 matching bases. Trimming took off 5 bases at V and 12 bases at J, with 14 bases between the two ends. The V gene's germline CDR1 is MDHEN and CDR2 SYDVKM. The CDR3 totals 11 residues. The CDR3 DNA is TGTGCCAGCAGTATCGACAGGCGGCGGTACTTC. As protein: CASSIDRRRYF.

In this sample, this clone turned up many times. This chain joins TRBV7-2 and TRBJ2-2; tentatively, D is TRBD1 (5 bases). Germline CDR1 and CDR2: SGHTA and FQGNSA. This CDR3 is 14 amino acids long. The V and J ends lost 3 bases and 6 bases respectively, with 11 bases between them. As DNA, the CDR3 is TGTGCCAGCAGCTTCGTCAGCAGGGCCGGGGAGCTGTTTTTT. It encodes CASSFVSRAGELFF.

The chain links TRBV11-2 to TRBJ2-1; 9 bases map to TRBD2. V trimming: 5 bases; J trimming: 6 bases; junction bases outside the gene matches: 2. Germline V CDR1 and CDR2: SGHAT, FQNNGV. The length of the CDR3 is 13 residues. The CDR3 DNA sequence: TGTGCCAGCAGCGCTAGCGGGATCAATGAGCAGTTCTTC. This encodes CASSASGINEQFF.

The chain couples TRBV9 to TRBJ2-6; tentatively, D is TRBD1 (5 bases). The CDR3 is 18 amino acids. Germline-derived CDR1 and CDR2 are SGDLS and YYNGEE. V lost 5 bases and J 2 bases, leaving 20 bases between the germline ends. CDR3 amino acids: CASREQEMESAGANVLTF. CDR3 DNA: TGTGCCAGCAGGGAACAGGAGATGGAGTCGGCTGGGGCCAACGTCCTGACTTTC.

Of note for this clone: An end of the junction differs from the germline gene, which may be a read error. V gene TRBV19 combines with J gene TRBJ2-6; 7 bases line up with TRBD1. Germline-derived CDR1 and CDR2 are LNHDA and SQIVND (reference sequence). This CDR3 is 19 amino acids long. The CDR3 bases are TGTGCCAGTAGTGGAGGACCGGGACAGCAAATATCCGGGGCCAACGTCTTGACTTTC. It is translated as CASSGGPGQQISGANVLTF.

This clone was counted a few times. The V and J genes are TRBV6-1 and TRBJ1-6; D gene ambiguous. This CDR3 spans 17 amino acids. CDR1 is MNHNS and CDR2 is SASEGT in the germline V gene. Trimming stripped 6 bases from V and 5 bases from J, with 20 bases between. The CDR3 DNA reads TGTGCCAGCAGCAAAAAGCAAGGGAGTTCAGATAATTCACCCCTCCACTTT. This gives the protein CASSKKQGSSDNSPLHF.

V usage is TRBV4-2 and J usage is TRBJ2-7; maybe TRBD2 (6 bases). V dropped 0 bases and J dropped 6 bases, with 15 bases sitting between them. Germline V CDR1 and CDR2: LGHNA, YNFKEQ. The CDR3 is made up of 15 amino acids. The chain's CDR3 is CASSQDRWRVGEQYF. As DNA, the CDR3 is TGTGCCAGCAGCCAAGACCGTTGGAGGGTAGGCGAGCAGTACTTC.

This clone was seen at least ten times. The V and J genes are TRBV20-1 and TRBJ1-5; the D gene is possibly TRBD1 (5 bases). Germline V gene sequence: CDR1 DFQATT, CDR2 SNEGSKA (reference sequence). This CDR3 comprises 13 residues. V was pared by 5 bases and J by 3 bases, with 11 bases between. The DNA for the CDR3 is TGCAGTGCTTCCGACAGCTACAATCAGCCCCAGCATTTT. As protein: CSASDSYNQPQHF.

This clone appeared many times. A much larger clonotype is one base distant, so this may be a read error. The gene calls are TRBV19 and TRBJ2-7; 8 nucleotides line up with TRBD1. The CDR3 spans 15 residues. Germline lookup yields CDR1 LNHDA and CDR2 SQIVND (reference sequence). V trimming: 7 bases; J trimming: 3 bases; junction bases outside the gene matches: 11. CDR3 protein: CASKAGTGPLYEQYF. CDR3 DNA sequence: TGTGCCAGTAAGGCCGGGACAGGACCTCTCTACGAGCAGTACTTC.

This clone appeared once. The chain uses TRBV11-2 and TRBJ2-7; TRBD2 agrees at 9 bases. CDR3 length: 17 residues. Per the germline V gene, CDR1 is SGHAT and CDR2 is FQNNGV. V lost 2 bases to trimming and J lost 2 bases; unmatched junction nucleotides: 10. The CDR3 protein is CASSLRGASGDPYEQYF. The DNA of the CDR3 is TGTGCCAGCAGCTTAAGGGGCGCTAGCGGGGATCCCTACGAGCAGTACTTC.

By proportion, this clone is medium-sized. CDR3: CASTDEGGPMRSPLHF. The CDR3 bases are TGTGCCAGCACCGACGAGGGGGGCCCGATGAGGTCACCCCTCCACTTT. This chain links TRBV6-1 with TRBJ1-6, with D possibly being TRBD1 (6 bases). V was shortened by 7 bases and J by 10 bases, with 23 bases between the two germline ends. Germline V lookup: CDR1 MNHNS, CDR2 SASEGT. The CDR3 runs to 16 residues.

This clone was detected only a few times. One end of the junction is discordant with germline, which a read error may explain. V is TRBV28 and J is TRBJ2-2; 11 bases map to TRBD1. The CDR3 totals 17 residues. Per the germline V gene, CDR1 is MDHEN and CDR2 is SYDVKM. CDR3 residues: CAISLSGTGGFNGELFF. The CDR3 DNA reads as TGTGCCATCAGTTTATCCGGGACAGGGGGATTTAACGGGGAGCTGTTTTTT. The full variable domain, with the rest looked up from reference TRBV28 and TRBJ2-2, is DVKVTQSSRYLVKRTGEKVFLECVQDMDHENMFWYRQDPGLGLRLIYFSYDVKMKEKGDIPEGYSVSREKKERFSLILESASTNQTSMYLCAISLSGTGGFNGELFFGEGSRLTVL.